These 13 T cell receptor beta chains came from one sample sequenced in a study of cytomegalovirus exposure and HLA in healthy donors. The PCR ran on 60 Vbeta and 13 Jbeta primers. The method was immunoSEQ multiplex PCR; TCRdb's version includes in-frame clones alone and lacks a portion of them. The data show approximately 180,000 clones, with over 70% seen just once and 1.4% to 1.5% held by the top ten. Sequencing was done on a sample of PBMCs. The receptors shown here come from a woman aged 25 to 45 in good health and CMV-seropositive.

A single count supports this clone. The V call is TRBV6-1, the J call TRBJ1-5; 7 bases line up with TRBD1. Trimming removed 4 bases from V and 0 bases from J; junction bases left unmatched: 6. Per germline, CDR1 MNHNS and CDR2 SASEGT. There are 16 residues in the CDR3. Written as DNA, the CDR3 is TGTGCCAGCAGTGTCACAGGGGAGGCTAGCAATCAGCCCCAGCATTTT. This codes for CASSVTGEASNQPQHF.

The CDR3 DNA reads TGTGCCAGCAGCCGTGAGGGAGGGGTCGGTGGCTACACCTTC. It translates to CASSREGGVGGYTF. The chain has TRBV6-5 and TRBJ1-2, with D perhaps TRBD1 (5 bases). This CDR3 region has 14 residues. The germline CDR1 and CDR2 sequences are MNHEY and SVGAGI. The germline V and J ends were trimmed by 6 bases and 7 bases, with 18 bases remaining between them.

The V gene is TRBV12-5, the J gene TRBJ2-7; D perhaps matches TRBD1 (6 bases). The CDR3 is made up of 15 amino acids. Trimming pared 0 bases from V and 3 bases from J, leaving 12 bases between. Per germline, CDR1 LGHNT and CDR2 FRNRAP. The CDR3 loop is CASGLVQGPYYEQYF. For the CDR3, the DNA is TGTGCTAGTGGTTTGGTACAGGGACCGTACTACGAGCAGTACTTC.

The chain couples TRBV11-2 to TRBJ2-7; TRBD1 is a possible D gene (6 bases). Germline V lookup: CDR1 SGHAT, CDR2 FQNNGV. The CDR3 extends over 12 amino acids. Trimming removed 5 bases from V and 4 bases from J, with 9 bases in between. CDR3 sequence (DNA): TGTGCCAGCAGCGGGACACGTTACGAGCAGTACTTC. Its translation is CASSGTRYEQYF.

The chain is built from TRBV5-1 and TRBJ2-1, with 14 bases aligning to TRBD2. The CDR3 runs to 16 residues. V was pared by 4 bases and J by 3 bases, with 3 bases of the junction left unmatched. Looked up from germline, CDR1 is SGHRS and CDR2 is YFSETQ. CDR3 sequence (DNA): TGCGCCAGCAGCCCGGGACTAGCGGGAGTCTACAATGAGCAGTTCTTC. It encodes CASSPGLAGVYNEQFF.

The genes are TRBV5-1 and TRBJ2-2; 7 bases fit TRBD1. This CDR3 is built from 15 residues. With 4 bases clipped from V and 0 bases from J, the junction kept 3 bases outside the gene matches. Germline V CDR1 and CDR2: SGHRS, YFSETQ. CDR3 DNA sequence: TGCGCCAGCAGCAGCGGACAGGCGAACACCGGGGAGCTGTTTTTT. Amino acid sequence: CASSSGQANTGELFF.

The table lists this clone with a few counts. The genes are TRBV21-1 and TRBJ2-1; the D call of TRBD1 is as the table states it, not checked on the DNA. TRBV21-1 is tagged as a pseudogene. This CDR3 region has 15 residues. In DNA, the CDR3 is TGTGCCAGCGAGAGACAGCGATGCTCCTACAATGAGCAGTTCTTC. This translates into CASERQRCSYNEQFF.

The DNA of the CDR3 is TGTGCCAGCAGCTTAGCCCGGGGGGCCGATCAGCCCCAGCATTTT. Its translation: CASSLARGADQPQHF. The gene calls are TRBV7-2 and TRBJ1-5; the D gene is possibly TRBD1 (6 bases). The CDR3 contains 15 residues. Trimming left V 0 bases short and J 5 bases short, with 11 bases between. The germline gives CDR1 SGHTA, CDR2 FQGNSA.

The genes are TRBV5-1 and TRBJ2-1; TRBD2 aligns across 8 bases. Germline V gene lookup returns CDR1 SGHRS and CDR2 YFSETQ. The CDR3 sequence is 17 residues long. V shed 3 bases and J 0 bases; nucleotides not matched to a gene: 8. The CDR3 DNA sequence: TGCGCCAGCAGCTGGCGCCCAGCGGGGGTCTCCTACAATGAGCAGTTCTTC. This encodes CASSWRPAGVSYNEQFF.

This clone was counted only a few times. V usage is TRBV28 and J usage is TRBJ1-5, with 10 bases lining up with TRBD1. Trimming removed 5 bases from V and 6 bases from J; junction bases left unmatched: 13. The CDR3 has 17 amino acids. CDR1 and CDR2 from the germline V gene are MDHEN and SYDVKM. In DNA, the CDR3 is TGTGCCAGCAGTGTACCGGGACAGGGGAAAAAGGGTCAGCCCCAGCATTTT. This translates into CASSVPGQGKKGQPQHF.

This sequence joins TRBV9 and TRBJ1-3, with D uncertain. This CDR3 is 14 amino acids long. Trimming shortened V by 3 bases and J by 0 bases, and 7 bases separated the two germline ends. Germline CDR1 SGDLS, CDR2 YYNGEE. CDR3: CASSEESSGNTIYF. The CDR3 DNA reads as TGTGCCAGCAGCGAGGAGAGCTCTGGAAACACCATATATTTT.

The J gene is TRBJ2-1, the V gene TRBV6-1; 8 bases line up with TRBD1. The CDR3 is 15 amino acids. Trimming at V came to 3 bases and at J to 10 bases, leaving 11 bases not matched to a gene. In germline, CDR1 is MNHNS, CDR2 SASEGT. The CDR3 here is CASSDRGLVGVEQFF. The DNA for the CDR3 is TGTGCCAGCAGTGACAGGGGGCTAGTAGGGGTCGAGCAGTTCTTC.

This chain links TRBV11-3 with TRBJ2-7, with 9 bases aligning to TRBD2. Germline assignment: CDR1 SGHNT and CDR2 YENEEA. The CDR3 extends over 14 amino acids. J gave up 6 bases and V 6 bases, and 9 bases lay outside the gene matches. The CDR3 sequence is CASRSPGLAGEQYF. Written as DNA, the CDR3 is TGTGCCAGCAGATCGCCGGGACTAGCAGGCGAGCAGTACTTC.